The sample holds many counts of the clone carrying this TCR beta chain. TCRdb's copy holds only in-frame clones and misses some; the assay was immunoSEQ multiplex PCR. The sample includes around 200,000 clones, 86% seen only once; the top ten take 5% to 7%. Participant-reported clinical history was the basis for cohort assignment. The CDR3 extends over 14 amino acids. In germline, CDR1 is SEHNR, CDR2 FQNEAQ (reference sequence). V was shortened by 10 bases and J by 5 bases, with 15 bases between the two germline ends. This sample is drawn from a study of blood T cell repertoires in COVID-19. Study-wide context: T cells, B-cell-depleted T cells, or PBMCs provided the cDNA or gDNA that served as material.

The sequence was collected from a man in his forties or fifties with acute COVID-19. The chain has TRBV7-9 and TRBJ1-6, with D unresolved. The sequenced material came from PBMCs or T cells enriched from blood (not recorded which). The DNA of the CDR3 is TGTGCCATAACAGTTTTAGTGGATAATTCACCCCTCCACTTT. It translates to CAITVLVDNSPLHF.